Shown below are 27 T cell receptor beta chains from a single sample sequenced in a study of cytomegalovirus exposure and HLA in healthy donors. Vbeta (60) and Jbeta (13) primers were used in the PCR. This table comes from immunoSEQ multiplex PCR, and its TCRdb copy is limited to in-frame clones, with some not included. The sample shows around 70,000 clones, about 81% of them seen only once. The specimen sequenced was PBMCs. Every receptor here comes from a man between 65 and 80 years old in good health and CMV-seronegative.

The gene calls are TRBV18 and TRBJ1-2, with 12 bases aligning to TRBD1. The CDR3 consists of 15 residues. The V gene end was trimmed by 3 bases and the J gene end by 6 bases; junction bases not matched to a gene: 5. The germline V gene has CDR1 KGHSH and CDR2 LQKENI. CDR3 coding DNA: TGTGCCAGCTCACCCACCGGGACAGGGGGCGATGGCTACACCTTC. It specifies CASSPTGTGGDGYTF.

The chain uses TRBV6-1 and TRBJ2-5, with 7 bases fitting TRBD1. The closer fit of TRBJ2-7 to the DNA end suggests the J call may be wrong. This CDR3 region has 15 residues. CDR1 is MNHNS, CDR2 SASEGT, per germline. The CDR3 loop is CASSEWTGGAREQYF. The DNA for the CDR3 is TGTGCCAGCAGTGAATGGACAGGTGGGGCTCGCGAGCAGTACTTC.

V and J are TRBV18 and TRBJ2-2; 7 bases fit TRBD1. Unmatched junction bases numbered 8, after V lost 3 bases and J lost 4 bases. The CDR3 contains 16 residues. The germline CDR1 and CDR2 sequences are KGHSH and LQKENI. The CDR3 DNA reads as TGTGCCAGCTCACCCAGAGAGGGGGCTATCACCGGGGAGCTGTTTTTT. Translation: CASSPREGAITGELFF.

The genes are TRBV25-1 and TRBJ2-7, with D possibly matching TRBD1 (7 bases). Trimming took 1 base from V and 3 from J, leaving 13 bases between them. Germline assignment: CDR1 MGHDK and CDR2 SYGVNS. The CDR3 consists of 15 residues. The CDR3 sequence is CASSESTRGDYEQYF. The CDR3 coding sequence is TGTGCCAGCAGTGAATCTACCAGGGGGGACTACGAGCAGTACTTC.

This clone appeared once. The rearrangement links TRBV7-6 to TRBJ2-2, with a tentative D call TRBD1 (6 bases). Per the germline V gene, CDR1 is SGHVS and CDR2 is FNYEAQ. The CDR3 runs 16 residues. V lost 4 bases and J lost 5, with 17 bases in between. CDR3 nucleotides: TGTGCCAGCAGCTCCTACAGGGACCTGAGAACCGGGGAGCTGTTTTTT. Translating gives CASSSYRDLRTGELFF. Looking up the rest from reference TRBV7-6 and TRBJ2-2 gives the full variable domain: GAGVSQSPRYKVTKRGQDVALRCDPISGHVSLYWYRQALGQGPEFLTYFNYEAQQDKSGLPNDRFSAERPEGSISTLTIQRTEQRDSAMYRCASSSYRDLRTGELFFGEGSRLTVL.

CDR3 sequence (DNA): TGTGCCAGCAGCTTTGTCTCGAACACTGAAGCTTTCTTT. Translation gives CASSFVSNTEAFF. The rearrangement links TRBV5-6 to TRBJ1-1; D gene uncertain. V was trimmed by 2 bases and J by 1 base, leaving 6 bases between them. The CDR3 has 13 amino acids. Looked up from germline, CDR1 is SGHDT and CDR2 is YYEEEE.

The chain carries TRBV27 and TRBJ1-5, with no clear D. V lost 3 bases to trimming and J lost 6 bases, with 6 bases between them. This CDR3 comprises 12 residues. CDR1 and CDR2 (germline): MNHEY, SMNVEV (reference sequence). The CDR3 bases are TGTGCCAGCAGTTTTTCGGGTCAGCCCCAGCATTTT. Translated, it gives CASSFSGQPQHF.

The J gene is TRBJ2-5, the V gene TRBV30; 8 bases are a match to TRBD2. Gene TRBJ2-7 matches the end of the DNA better, so the J call may be wrong. The CDR3 is made up of 13 amino acids. Germline values: CDR1 GTSNPN, CDR2 SVGIG (reference sequence). CDR3 residues: CACEASGSYEQYF. The CDR3 coding sequence is TGTGCCTGCGAGGCTAGCGGGTCGTACGAGCAGTACTTC.

The rearrangement joins TRBV29-1 to TRBJ2-7; 11 nucleotides match TRBD1. There are 14 residues in the CDR3. V dropped 6 bases and J dropped 1; count of bases not matched to a gene: 5. The germline gives CDR1 SQVTM, CDR2 ANQGSEA. DNA for the CDR3: TGCAGCGTCGCCGGGACAGGGGGTTCCTACGAGCAGTACTTC. This encodes CSVAGTGGSYEQYF.

This clone was observed a handful of times. The chain combines TRBV6-6 with TRBJ1-1, with D uncertain. V was cut by 6 bases and J by 1 base, with 18 bases left in between. CDR3 length equals 16 residues. Per the germline V gene, CDR1 is MNHNY and CDR2 is SVGAGI (reference sequence). The CDR3 sequence: CASSHPYFEANTEAFF. DNA of the CDR3: TGTGCCAGCAGCCACCCGTACTTCGAAGCGAACACTGAAGCTTTCTTT.

This chain joins TRBV2 and TRBJ2-2; D is possibly TRBD2 (5 bases). Germline lookup yields CDR1 SNHLY and CDR2 FYNNEI. V was cut by 7 bases and J by 0 bases, with 12 bases left in between. The CDR3 spans 15 residues. The DNA of the CDR3 is TGTGCCAGCACCTTGGGAGTAACGAACACCGGGGAGCTGTTTTTT. It translates to CASTLGVTNTGELFF.

This clone was counted a single time. The J gene is TRBJ2-7, the V gene TRBV7-9; 13 nucleotides line up with TRBD2. The germline CDR1 and CDR2 sequences are SEHNR and FQNEAQ (reference sequence). This CDR3 spans 15 amino acids. With 3 bases clipped from V and 3 bases from J, the junction kept 2 bases outside the gene matches. The CDR3 loop is CASSLGTSGDYEQYF. The CDR3 region has the DNA TGTGCCAGCAGCTTGGGGACTAGCGGGGACTACGAGCAGTACTTC. The variable domain in full, completed from reference TRBV7-9 and TRBJ2-7, reads DTGVSQNPRHKITKRGQNVTFRCDPISEHNRLYWYRQTLGQGPEFLTYFQNEAQLEKSRLLSDRFSAERPKGSFSTLEIQRTEQGDSAMYLCASSLGTSGDYEQYFGPGTRLTVT.

The rearrangement links TRBV6-5 to TRBJ1-4; weak D call: TRBD1 (6 bases). The CDR3 covers 15 residues. From germline, CDR1 is MNHEY and CDR2 SVGAGI. V shed 6 bases and J shed 3 bases, with 14 bases lying between them. The DNA of the CDR3 is TGTGCCAGCAGGGGCGGCAGGGGCCCTAATGAAAAACTGTTTTTT. It is translated as CASRGGRGPNEKLFF.

The chain has TRBV9 and TRBJ2-1, with 9 bases identical to TRBD2. V shed 3 bases and J 7 bases; nucleotides not matched to a gene: 5. The germline CDR1 and CDR2 sequences are SGDLS and YYNGEE. CDR3 length: 14 residues. CDR3: CASSGPGLANEQFF. The CDR3 bases are TGTGCCAGCAGCGGCCCGGGACTAGCTAATGAGCAGTTCTTC. The entire variable domain, with the rest obtained from reference TRBV9 and TRBJ2-1, is as follows: DSGVTQTPKHLITATGQRVTLRCSPRSGDLSVYWYQQSLDQGLQFLIQYYNGEERAKGNILERFSAQQFPDLHSELNLSSLELGDSALYFCASSGPGLANEQFFGPGTRLTVL.

J is TRBJ2-7 and V is TRBV7-3; 10 bases map to TRBD1. Trimming took 6 bases from V and 6 from J; bases not matched to a gene: 11. The CDR3 has 15 residues. Germline assignment: CDR1 SGHTA and CDR2 FQGTGA. The CDR3 DNA reads as TGTGCCAGCAGTTACCTCGGGACAGGGGTAGGCGAGCAGTACTTC. It translates to CASSYLGTGVGEQYF.

J is TRBJ2-6 and V is TRBV11-2; D gene uncertain. Germline V gene data show CDR1 as SGHAT and CDR2 as FQNNGV. Trimming removed 5 bases from V and 3 bases from J, with 5 bases in between. The CDR3 is 13 amino acids. The CDR3 DNA sequence: TGTGCCAGCAGCCTCAGTGGGGCCAACGTCCTGACTTTC. Encoded protein: CASSLSGANVLTF.

This clone came up once. This sequence joins TRBV30 and TRBJ2-1; 7 bases match TRBD2. CDR3 size: 14 residues. Trimming at V came to 5 bases and at J to 7 bases, leaving 11 bases not matched to a gene. From germline, CDR1 is GTSNPN and CDR2 SVGIG (reference sequence). CDR3 loop: CAWGIGGSRNEQFF. The CDR3 nucleotides are TGTGCCTGGGGGATTGGCGGGAGCAGAAATGAGCAGTTCTTC.

This clone was observed a few times. The CDR3 region is CAIEGPNPTGELFF. The CDR3 DNA reads TGTGCCATCGAGGGCCCAAATCCCACCGGGGAGCTGTTTTTT. The chain uses TRBV6-5 and TRBJ2-2, with a weak D call TRBD2 (5 bases). Between the trimmed V and J ends, which lost 10 bases and 4 bases, there was a span of 16 bases. This CDR3 contains 14 residues. The germline V gene encodes CDR1 MNHEY and CDR2 SVGAGI.

V and J are TRBV30 and TRBJ2-7; possibly TRBD1 for D (5 bases). Germline CDR1 reads GTSNPN; CDR2 reads SVGIG (reference sequence). CDR3 length: 16 residues. Trimming removed 5 bases at V and 0 bases at J, with 20 bases between. The chain's CDR3 is CAWGGSRTTSSYEQYF. CDR3 sequence (DNA): TGTGCCTGGGGCGGCAGCAGGACAACGAGCTCCTACGAGCAGTACTTC.

J is TRBJ1-1 and V is TRBV10-1, with TRBD1 as a possible D gene (6 bases). CDR1 is WNHNN and CDR2 is SYGVQD in the germline V gene (reference sequence). V lost 7 bases and J lost 1, with 10 bases in between. The CDR3 is made up of 13 amino acids. The CDR3 reads CASTQGQNTEAFF. For the CDR3, the DNA is TGCGCCAGCACCCAGGGGCAGAACACTGAAGCTTTCTTT.

This clone showed up just a few times. This rearrangement joins TRBV5-5 to TRBJ1-5; D uncertain. Germline CDR1 reads SGHKS; CDR2 reads YYEKEE (reference sequence). This CDR3 region has 14 residues. V was clipped by 4 bases and J by 3 bases, with 11 bases between them. The CDR3 region is CASSEGRYNQPQHF. Written as DNA, the CDR3 is TGTGCCAGCAGCGAGGGAAGATACAATCAGCCCCAGCATTTT.

V and J are TRBV13 and TRBJ1-6, with 9 nucleotides matching TRBD1. The CDR3 runs 15 residues. Germline CDR1 and CDR2: PRHDT and FYEKMQ (reference sequence). The J segment lost 9 bases and the V segment lost 5 bases, leaving 8 bases of the junction unmatched. The CDR3 DNA follows: TGTGCCAGCAGCCGTGAACAGGGGGCGAGTTCACCCCTCCACTTT. This gives the protein CASSREQGASSPLHF.

The sample holds a few counts of this clone. J is TRBJ1-4 and V is TRBV6-1, with D uncertain. The length of the CDR3 is 12 residues. V was cut by 4 bases and J by 7 bases, with 7 bases left in between. CDR1 is MNHNS, CDR2 SASEGT, per germline. CDR3 sequence reads: CASSGAIEKLFF. CDR3 DNA: TGTGCCAGCAGTGGCGCGATTGAAAAACTGTTTTTT.

V usage is TRBV9 and J usage is TRBJ2-2; D might be TRBD2 (6 bases). The CDR3 has 17 amino acids. V dropped 2 bases and J dropped 4 bases, with 18 bases sitting between them. Per germline, CDR1 SGDLS and CDR2 YYNGEE. CDR3 protein: CASSVHLGGLGTGELFF. CDR3 bases: TGTGCCAGCAGCGTTCACCTCGGGGGTCTGGGCACCGGGGAGCTGTTTTTT.

The chain uses TRBV5-1 and TRBJ2-7, with a possible D match to TRBD2 (6 bases). V was pared by 0 bases and J by 3 bases, with 13 bases between. The CDR3 covers 15 residues. Germline V gene sequence: CDR1 SGHRS, CDR2 YFSETQ. CDR3 in amino acids: CASSLDLAQSYEQYF. The DNA for the CDR3 is TGCGCCAGCAGCTTGGACCTAGCGCAAAGCTACGAGCAGTACTTC.

This clone was observed a single time. The chain combines TRBV6-1 with TRBJ2-7; D is possibly TRBD2 (7 bases). This CDR3 is 15 amino acids long. The V gene lost 1 base and the J gene lost 6 bases, with 16 bases spanning the gap. Germline-derived CDR1 and CDR2 are MNHNS and SASEGT. CDR3 sequence reads: CASSEVGGERIEQYF. The CDR3 DNA sequence: TGTGCCAGCAGTGAAGTAGGGGGGGAAAGGATCGAGCAGTACTTC.

The V call is TRBV5-1, the J call TRBJ2-5, with D maybe TRBD1 (5 bases). With 1 base removed from V and 5 bases from J, the gap between germline ends came to 18 bases. The germline V gene has CDR1 SGHRS and CDR2 YFSETQ. CDR3 size: 16 residues. CDR3 protein: CASSLQKIQAQETQYF. The CDR3 coding sequence is TGCGCCAGCAGCTTGCAAAAAATACAGGCGCAGGAGACCCAGTACTTC.